The rows below give T cell receptor beta chains drawn from one sample of a study of Ad26.COV2.S vaccination and SARS-CoV-2 variants. Assay: immunoSEQ multiplex PCR; the TCRdb copy retains only in-frame clones and omits some. Seen here are fewer than 500,000 clones, 90% observed once, and the top ten hold 4.3%. The source material was peripheral blood, sampled in a trial of Ad26.COV2.S vaccine versus placebo. Receptors were obtained from a person between 18 and 65 years old who received the Ad26.COV2.S COVID-19 vaccine or a placebo. Both conserved end residues are part of each CDR3. Each record gives: CDR3 length, J gene, V gene, D gene, clone size, CDR3 protein, CDR3 DNA. D genes are given only for firm matches. Clone size, where shown, is once, few, many, or a class for clones that have expanded.

length: 17; J: TRBJ1-5; V: TRBV23-1; D: TRBD1; size: .; CDR3: CARESGGEGFSNQPQHF; DNA: TGCGCCAGAGAATCAGGGGGCGAGGGTTTTAGCAATCAGCCCCAGCATTTT
length: 15; J: TRBJ2-4; V: TRBV5-3; D: .; size: .; CDR3: CARSLDGRAKNIQYF; DNA: TGTGCCAGAAGCTTGGATGGCAGGGCCAAAAACATTCAGTACTTC
length: 17; J: TRBJ2-7; V: TRBV6-2/TRBV6-3; D: TRBD1; size: few; CDR3: CASSYTRRSDRGYEQYF; DNA: TGTGCCAGCAGTTACACCCGAAGATCCGACAGGGGATACGAGCAGTACTTC
length: 14; J: TRBJ2-7; V: TRBV11-2; D: .; size: .; CDR3: CASSLVPGNYEQYF; DNA: TGTGCCAGCAGCTTAGTTCCAGGAAACTACGAGCAGTACTTC
length: 16; J: TRBJ2-7; V: TRBV13; D: TRBD1; size: .; CDR3: CASSLEPDRELYEQYF; DNA: TGTGCCAGCAGCTTAGAACCGGACAGGGAACTCTACGAGCAGTACTTC
length: 17; J: TRBJ2-5; V: TRBV15; D: TRBD2; size: once; CDR3: CATSRTSGRQYQETQYF; DNA: TGTGCCACCAGCAGAACTAGCGGGAGGCAGTACCAAGAGACCCAGTACTTC
length: 15; J: TRBJ2-7; V: TRBV5-1; D: TRBD1; size: few; CDR3: CASSLVAGGSYEQYF; DNA: TGCGCCAGCAGCTTGGTGGCAGGGGGCTCCTACGAGCAGTACTTC
length: 16; J: TRBJ2-1; V: TRBV19; D: TRBD2; size: .; CDR3: CASSIPGASGSNEQFF; DNA: TGTGCCAGTAGTATCCCTGGGGCTAGCGGAAGCAATGAGCAGTTCTTC
length: 15; J: TRBJ2-5; V: TRBV9; D: TRBD2; size: .; CDR3: CASSAGLAMGETQYF; DNA: TGTGCCAGCAGCGCGGGACTAGCGATGGGAGAGACCCAGTACTTC
length: 11; J: TRBJ1-1; V: TRBV2; D: .; size: .; CDR3: CASSDDTEAFF; DNA: TGTGCCAGCAGTGACGACACTGAAGCTTTCTTT
length: 14; J: TRBJ1-2; V: TRBV3-1/TRBV3-2; D: .; size: .; CDR3: CASSHRTSNHGYTF; DNA: TGTGCCAGCAGCCACCGGACCTCCAACCATGGCTACACCTTC
length: 14; J: TRBJ2-7; V: TRBV18; D: TRBD2; size: .; CDR3: CASSPQLAQYEQYF; DNA: TGTGCCAGCTCACCCCAACTAGCGCAGTACGAGCAGTACTTC
length: 12; J: TRBJ2-3; V: TRBV28; D: .; size: .; CDR3: CASSQEGDTQYF; DNA: TGTGCCAGCAGCCAGGAAGGTGATACGCAGTATTTT
length: 14; J: TRBJ2-3; V: TRBV19; D: .; size: .; CDR3: CASSIPPYTDTQYF; DNA: TGTGCCAGTAGTATACCCCCCTACACAGATACGCAGTATTTT
length: 17; J: TRBJ1-5; V: TRBV7-3; D: .; size: .; CDR3: CASSLNRCETSNQPQHF; DNA: TGTGCCAGCAGCTTGAACAGGTGTGAGACCAGCAATCAGCCCCAGCATTTT
length: 15; J: TRBJ2-1; V: TRBV3-1/TRBV3-2; D: TRBD2; size: .; CDR3: CASSPLGGRGLEQFF; DNA: TGTGCCAGCAGCCCCCTCGGCGGGAGGGGACTGGAGCAGTTCTTC
length: 13; J: TRBJ2-7; V: TRBV28; D: .; size: .; CDR3: CASSLYTGYEQYF; DNA: TGTGCCAGCAGTTTATACACGGGTTACGAGCAGTACTTC
length: 13; J: TRBJ2-4; V: TRBV7-9; D: .; size: .; CDR3: CASSALVENIQYF; DNA: TGTGCCAGCAGCGCACTAGTAGAAAACATTCAGTACTTC
length: 17; J: TRBJ2-1; V: TRBV6-2/TRBV6-3; D: .; size: .; CDR3: CASSSGTPGRGYNEQFF; DNA: TGTGCCAGCAGTTCGGGGACACCCGGGAGAGGGTACAATGAGCAGTTCTTC
length: 12; J: TRBJ2-1; V: TRBV7-3; D: .; size: .; CDR3: CASSMTENEQFF; DNA: TGTGCCAGCAGCATGACAGAAAATGAGCAGTTCTTC
length: 11; J: TRBJ2-7; V: TRBV5-6; D: .; size: .; CDR3: CASSFSYEQYF; DNA: TGTGCCAGCAGCTTCTCTTACGAGCAGTACTTC
length: 15; J: TRBJ1-5; V: TRBV27; D: TRBD1; size: .; CDR3: CASSQDRGRNQPQHF; DNA: TGTGCCAGCAGCCAGGACAGGGGGCGAAATCAGCCCCAGCATTTT
length: 16; J: TRBJ2-1; V: TRBV6-5; D: TRBD2; size: .; CDR3: CASSYSRLAGANEQFF; DNA: TGTGCCAGCAGTTACTCGAGGTTAGCGGGGGCCAATGAGCAGTTCTTC
length: 14; J: TRBJ2-1; V: TRBV6-5; D: .; size: .; CDR3: CASSSRSSHNEQFF; DNA: TGTGCCAGCAGTTCTCGGTCATCCCACAATGAGCAGTTCTTC
length: 13; J: TRBJ2-2; V: TRBV2; D: .; size: .; CDR3: CASSPTSRGELFF; DNA: TGTGCCAGCAGTCCTACTAGCAGGGGGGAGCTGTTTTTT
length: 16; J: TRBJ2-7; V: TRBV2; D: TRBD1; size: .; CDR3: CASSDLDRGASYEQYF; DNA: TGTGCCAGCAGTGACCTGGACAGGGGGGCTTCCTACGAGCAGTACTTC
length: 17; J: TRBJ1-3; V: TRBV7-9; D: .; size: .; CDR3: CASSLGQGRRSGNTIYF; DNA: TGTGCCAGCAGCTTAGGGCAGGGGCGAAGGTCTGGAAACACCATATATTTT
length: 14; J: TRBJ2-7; V: TRBV12-5; D: .; size: .; CDR3: CASGLAPKDYEQYF; DNA: TGTGCTAGTGGTTTGGCCCCTAAAGACTACGAGCAGTACTTC
length: 17; J: TRBJ1-6; V: TRBV4-2; D: TRBD1; size: .; CDR3: CASSQDTDRGYNSPLHF; DNA: TGTGCCAGCAGCCAAGATACGGACAGGGGCTATAATTCACCCCTCCACTTT
length: 15; J: TRBJ2-1; V: TRBV4-1; D: .; size: .; CDR3: CASSHTGSSDNEQFF; DNA: TGCGCCAGCAGCCATACGGGGTCTAGCGACAATGAGCAGTTCTTC
length: 11; J: TRBJ1-1; V: TRBV14; D: .; size: .; CDR3: CASSQDSKAFF; DNA: TGTGCCAGCAGCCAGGACAGCAAAGCTTTCTTT